Given below is one T cell receptor beta chain in context. Its target is not known. Other DNA sequences within the sample encode an identical CDR3. Based on CD45RO/CCR7/CD25/CD127/CD95/CD27, CD4+ regulatory, stem cell-like memory, naive and central memory cells were sorted. The data were taken from a study of beta chain features in type 1 diabetes. Study as a whole: All samples yielded roughly 100 million examined sorted cells. General observations from the study: The analysis here could not establish whether HLA type shapes TCRB rearrangement. Type 1 diabetes patients had moderately but significantly shorter TCRB CDR3s in all four CD4+ subsets.

V lost 0 bases, J lost 1 base, and 8 bases lay in between. This CDR3 is 14 amino acids long. Germline CDR1 SGDLS, CDR2 YYNGEE. All of the isolated RNA was reverse transcribed, so expressed TCRB transcripts were sequenced. Clones were read by immunoSEQ multiplex PCR, and TCRdb kept only the in-frame ones, dropping some. The sample records 600,000 to 700,000 clones, roughly 12% being singletons. The source of this sequence is a man aged 25-45 years with type 1 diabetes. This sequence joins TRBV9 and TRBJ2-7; D remains ambiguous. Material: naive CD4+ T cells from blood. In nucleotides, the CDR3 is TGTGCCAGCAGCGTAGAGGCCCGTTCCTACGAGCAGTACTTC. Amino acid sequence: CASSVEARSYEQYF.